The clone carrying this T cell receptor beta chain appeared once. These data originate in a study of blood T cell repertoires in COVID-19. The wider study: T cells, B-cell-depleted T cells, or PBMCs provided the cDNA or gDNA that served as material.

Here immunoSEQ multiplex PCR was the method, and the copy in TCRdb shows in-frame clones only, minus some. The sample yields tens of thousands of clones, approximately 90% seen once. This CDR3 region has 14 residues. Germline values: CDR1 SGHDT, CDR2 YYEEEE. V was cut by 0 bases and J by 10 bases, with 16 bases left in between. The receptor's source is a man aged 50 to 59 with active COVID-19. Material: peripheral blood. The chain joins TRBV5-6 to TRBJ1-1; no clear D gene. The CDR3 is CASSLAPVPSRAFF. The CDR3 region has the DNA TGTGCCAGCAGCTTGGCCCCAGTCCCCTCTCGAGCTTTCTTT.